Listed below are T cell receptor beta chains from one sample, sequenced in a study of somatic mutations in cytotoxic T cells in rheumatoid arthritis. Clones were read by immunoSEQ multiplex PCR, and TCRdb kept only the in-frame ones, dropping some. The table has 15,000 to 20,000 clones, 70% to 75% seen once; the top ten hold less than 25%. Material for sequencing was CD8+ T cells sorted from blood. These TCRs come from a woman aged 55-69 years in good health. Each CDR3 is given with its conserved first and last residue. A D gene is named only where the DNA matches it firmly. Some rows have no size entry. The others give once, few or many, or a class for an expanded clone.

>TRBV19|TRBJ1-1|TRBD1|NA
TGTGCCAGTAGTATAGGACAGGGGAACACTGAAGCTTTCTTT
CASSIGQGNTEAFF
>TRBV7-8|TRBJ2-4|NA|few
TGTGCCAGCAGCCCCGGCCCTCTCGGCCTGGACTTTTCCCTAGCCAAAAACATTCAGTACTTC
CASSPGPLGLDFSLAKNIQYF
>TRBV27|TRBJ2-7|TRBD1|NA
TGTGCCAGCAGGACGGGACAGGGGCCCTCCTACGAGCAGTACTTC
CASRTGQGPSYEQYF
>TRBV5-4|TRBJ1-2|NA|NA
TGTGCCAGCAGCTTGGCGGGTCCTAACTATGGCTACACCTTC
CASSLAGPNYGYTF
>TRBV7-6|TRBJ1-1|NA|few
TGTGCCAGCAGCTTAGCCCCAGGGTTAGGTACTGAAGCTTTCTTT
CASSLAPGLGTEAFF
>TRBV6-5|TRBJ1-1|NA|NA
TGTGCCAGCAGTGAAGGGACTGAAGCTTTCTTT
CASSEGTEAFF
>TRBV27|TRBJ1-2|NA|medium-sized
TGTGCCAGCAGTCCACAGGGAGGGTATGGCTACACCTTC
CASSPQGGYGYTF
>TRBV7-6|TRBJ2-7|TRBD1|NA
TGTGCCAGCAGCGCATCCGGGACAGGGTCCTACGAGCAGTACTTC
CASSASGTGSYEQYF
>TRBV9|TRBJ2-1|NA|NA
TGTGCCAGCAGCGCAAACCCCGTGGGTTACAATGAGCAGTTCTTC
CASSANPVGYNEQFF
>TRBV7-9|TRBJ2-5|NA|once
TGTGCCAGCAGCCCCGGGGAATCTGCGCGGACCCAGTACTTC
CASSPGESARTQYF
>TRBV19|TRBJ2-1|NA|NA
TGTGCCAGTAGTATAGTTTTGAGGGACGCAGTGGGCAATGAGCAGTTCTTC
CASSIVLRDAVGNEQFF
>TRBV30|TRBJ2-7|NA|NA
TGTGCCTGGAGTGTACTGCTCTCCTACGAGCAGTACTTC
CAWSVLLSYEQYF
>TRBV5-1|TRBJ1-2|NA|NA
TGCGCCAGCAGCCCAACAGGGTCCGGAGCTAACTATGGCTACACCTTC
CASSPTGSGANYGYTF
>TRBV5-6|TRBJ1-5|NA|NA
TGTGCCAGCAGCGCGGGGGGGGGTCAGCCCCAGCATTTT
CASSAGGGQPQHF
>TRBV27|TRBJ2-3|NA|NA
TGTGCCAGCAGTCCCCTGGGACTTCCCGCCACAGATACGCAGTATTTT
CASSPLGLPATDTQYF
>TRBV27|TRBJ2-7|NA|NA
TGTGCCAGCAGTTTGAGGCAGGCTGCCTACGAGCAGTACTTC
CASSLRQAAYEQYF
>TRBV11-2|TRBJ1-2|TRBD1|NA
TGTGCCAGCAGCCCTCCGGGACAGGGCCGCCCTGGCTATGGCTACACCTTC
CASSPPGQGRPGYGYTF
>TRBV6-5|TRBJ2-1|TRBD2|NA
TGTGCCAGCAGTTATGTCCTAGCGGGGGACAATGAGCAGTTCTTC
CASSYVLAGDNEQFF
>TRBV5-1|TRBJ2-1|TRBD2|NA
TGCGCCAGCAGCTCGGGGACTAGCGGGAGGAGGGACAATGAGCAGTTCTTC
CASSSGTSGRRDNEQFF
>TRBV5-4|TRBJ2-5|NA|NA
TGTGCCAGCAGTGGATACAGGGATAGCGGTACCCAGTACTTC
CASSGYRDSGTQYF
>TRBV5-4|TRBJ2-1|TRBD1|NA
TGTGCCAGCAGTCCCGACAGGGGGAGCCTTTCCCCCGACAATGAGCAGTTCTTC
CASSPDRGSLSPDNEQFF
>TRBV5-8|TRBJ2-3|NA|NA
TGTGCCAGCAGTTATGGGGGCGAAGATACGCAGTATTTT
CASSYGGEDTQYF
>TRBV9|TRBJ2-2|NA|NA
TGTGCCAGCAGCGTAGCTGACGGGGAGCTGTTTTTT
CASSVADGELFF
>TRBV11-2|TRBJ2-2|NA|NA
TGTGCCAGCAGCTTAGATCTAGGACAAAACACCGGGGAGCTGTTTTTT
CASSLDLGQNTGELFF
>TRBV9|TRBJ2-7|NA|NA
TGTGCCAGCAGCGTAGCTCAGGGTGACGAGCAGTACTTC
CASSVAQGDEQYF
>TRBV13|TRBJ1-1|NA|NA
TGTGCCAGCACCGAAGTGAACACTGAAGCTTTCTTT
CASTEVNTEAFF
>TRBV9|TRBJ1-3|NA|NA
TGTGCCAGCAGCGTAACCGGAGGGGGGGCGCTTGGAAACACCATATATTTT
CASSVTGGGALGNTIYF
>TRBV5-1|TRBJ2-1|NA|NA
TGCGCCAGCAGCCGAACCACTGGGAATGAGCAGTTCTTC
CASSRTTGNEQFF
>TRBV7-9|TRBJ2-1|NA|NA
TGTGCCAGCAGCCGGACCACGAGCTCCTACAATGAGCAGTTCTTC
CASSRTTSSYNEQFF
>TRBV19|TRBJ1-2|NA|NA
TGTGCCAGTAGTCCCTCGACAGACTATGGCTACACCTTC
CASSPSTDYGYTF
>TRBV30|TRBJ2-7|TRBD1|few
TGTGCCTGGAGTGGCGACAGGGGTTGGGAGCAGTACTTC
CAWSGDRGWEQYF
>TRBV5-5|TRBJ2-7|TRBD1|NA
TGTGCCAGCAGCTTACAGGGGCCCTCTGAGGACGAGCAGTACTTC
CASSLQGPSEDEQYF
>TRBV6-5|TRBJ2-1|NA|few
TGTGCCAGCAGTTACGTGGGGGGTAACTCCTACAATGAGCAGTTCTTC
CASSYVGGNSYNEQFF
>TRBV27|TRBJ1-4|TRBD1|NA
TGTGCCAGCATGGGTGACAGGGGGAATGAAAAACTGTTTTTT
CASMGDRGNEKLFF
>TRBV27|TRBJ2-1|NA|medium-sized
TGTGCCAGCAAGGCAGGAAGCTACAATGAGCAGTTCTTC
CASKAGSYNEQFF
>TRBV7-6|TRBJ2-3|NA|few
TGTGCCAGCAGCGAGGACCCGTCTCTCACAGATACGCAGTATTTT
CASSEDPSLTDTQYF
>TRBV7-9|TRBJ2-1|NA|NA
TGTGCCAGCAGCTTAGTTGGCGGGAGTAGGGGGAATGAGCAGTTCTTC
CASSLVGGSRGNEQFF
>TRBV27|TRBJ1-1|NA|NA
TGTGCCAGCAGCTCCCCCGGCGGGAACACTGAAGCTTTCTTT
CASSSPGGNTEAFF
>TRBV5-6|TRBJ2-3|TRBD1|NA
TGTGCCAGCAGCCCACAGGGGGCGGCAGATACGCAGTATTTT
CASSPQGAADTQYF
>TRBV27|TRBJ1-1|NA|NA
TGTGCCAGCAGTTCCCTGGGTGAAGCTTTCTTT
CASSSLGEAFF
>TRBV27|TRBJ2-7|NA|NA
TGTGCCAGCAGTTTCTCGGGGCTCGGGCTAAGGAGCGAGCAGTACTTC
CASSFSGLGLRSEQYF
>TRBV6-1|TRBJ1-1|NA|NA
TGTGCCAGCAGGGGGTGGCAGGCGAACACTGAAGCTTTCTTT
CASRGWQANTEAFF
>TRBV2|TRBJ2-1|TRBD2|NA
TGTGCCAGCAGTAGCGGACTAGCTCGCGATGAGCAGTTCTTC
CASSSGLARDEQFF